This TCR beta chain was profiled in a study of T cell responses to AZD1222 COVID-19 vaccine. Trimming cost V 0 bases and J 6 bases, with 11 bases left between them. The CDR3 covers 14 residues. Germline V gene lookup returns CDR1 MNHEY and CDR2 SVGAGI. Clones were read by immunoSEQ multiplex PCR, and TCRdb kept only the in-frame ones, dropping some. The table records 93,000 or so clones, over 70% of them present only once. Sequenced material: peripheral blood, taken on day 0 of AZD1222 vaccination. This sequence joins TRBV6-5 and TRBJ1-2, with D possibly matching TRBD1 (6 bases). This clonotype was obtained from an adult in good health. In DNA form, the CDR3 reads TGTGCCAGCAGTTACTCCACAGGGATAGATGGCTACACCTTC. Amino acid sequence: CASSYSTGIDGYTF.